This T cell receptor (beta chain) was profiled in a study of beta chain features in type 1 diabetes. This CDR3 contains 14 residues. With 0 bases removed from V and 4 bases from J, the gap between germline ends came to 10 bases. Germline CDR1 and CDR2: SGHRS and YFSETQ. The sequenced template was cDNA made from the entire isolated RNA. Sequenced by immunoSEQ multiplex PCR; TCRdb stores in-frame clones only, minus some. The data contain 900,000 or so clones, about a sixth of them singletons. This clone was recorded only once. The sequencing sample was made of naive CD4+ T cells from blood. J is TRBJ1-1 and V is TRBV5-1, with D possibly TRBD1 on 6 matching bases. This receptor was identified in a woman under 30 in good health. The CDR3 spells CASSLDREGTEAFF. CDR3 bases: TGCGCCAGCAGCTTGGACAGGGAAGGCACTGAAGCTTTCTTT. The entire variable domain, with the rest obtained from reference TRBV5-1 and TRBJ1-1, is as follows: KAGVTQTPRYLIKTRGQQVTLSCSPISGHRSVSWYQQTPGQGLQFLFEYFSETQRNKGNFPGRFSGRQFSNSRSEMNVSTLELGDSALYLCASSLDREGTEAFFGQGTRLTVV.